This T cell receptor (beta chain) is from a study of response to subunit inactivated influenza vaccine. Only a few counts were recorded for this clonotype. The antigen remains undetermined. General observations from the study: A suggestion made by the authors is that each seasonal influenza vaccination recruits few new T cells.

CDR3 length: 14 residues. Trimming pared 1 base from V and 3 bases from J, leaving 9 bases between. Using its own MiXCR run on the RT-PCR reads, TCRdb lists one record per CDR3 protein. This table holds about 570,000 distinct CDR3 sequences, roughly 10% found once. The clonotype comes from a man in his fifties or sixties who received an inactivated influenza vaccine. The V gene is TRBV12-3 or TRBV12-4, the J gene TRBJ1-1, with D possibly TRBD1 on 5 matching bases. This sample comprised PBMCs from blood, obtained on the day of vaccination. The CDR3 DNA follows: TGTGCCAGCAGTTTAGTGGGGGGGGACACTGAAGCTTTCTTT. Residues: CASSLVGGDTEAFF.